Each of the 5 T cell receptor beta chains below was sequenced from the same sample in a study of CD8 T cells in Susac syndrome. Random hexamers were used to reverse transcribe about 0.5 to 1 ug of RNA. One entry per CDR3 protein results from TCRdb running MiXCR on the immunoSEQ multiplex PCR reads. Of around 170,000 distinct CDR3 sequences listed, 85% to 95% were seen once; the top ten hold about 0.15%. The material sequenced was CD8+ T cells from PBMCs. These receptors were taken from a human donor with Susac syndrome.

V and J are TRBV12-3 or TRBV12-4 and TRBJ2-1, with D possibly matching TRBD1 (5 bases). V was shortened by 3 bases and J by 8 bases, with 8 bases between the two germline ends. The CDR3 is 12 amino acids. The chain's CDR3 is CASSFQGDEQFF. The CDR3 region has the DNA TGTGCCAGCAGTTTTCAAGGGGATGAGCAGTTCTTC.

V gene TRBV20-1 combines with J gene TRBJ2-7; weak D call: TRBD2 (6 bases). This CDR3 region has 13 residues. The ends were cut back, 5 bases at V and 1 base at J, with 12 bases in the middle. Germline CDR1 DFQATT, CDR2 SNEGSKA (reference sequence). The CDR3 here is CSAFGRGSYEQYF. The CDR3 bases are TGCAGTGCTTTCGGGCGGGGATCCTACGAGCAGTACTTC.

The rearrangement joins TRBV7-8 to TRBJ2-7; TRBD2 agrees at 11 bases. With 3 bases clipped from V and 2 bases from J, the junction kept 6 bases outside the gene matches. Germline assignment: CDR1 SGHVS and CDR2 FQNEAQ. The CDR3 extends over 16 amino acids. The CDR3 DNA sequence: TGTGCCAGCAGCTTGCACGGGACTAGCGGCACCTACGAGCAGTACTTC. Its translation is CASSLHGTSGTYEQYF.

The rearrangement uses TRBV13 and TRBJ2-1; 8 bases fit TRBD2. Germline V CDR1 and CDR2: PRHDT, FYEKMQ (reference sequence). This CDR3 is 15 amino acids long. With 2 bases clipped from V and 10 bases from J, the junction kept 10 bases outside the gene matches. The CDR3, as DNA: TGTGCCAGCAGCTTATACGCGGGGGGCTTCGGGGAGCAGTTCTTC. Translation gives CASSLYAGGFGEQFF.

In DNA form, the CDR3 reads TGTGCCAGCAGCGTGGAGGGAGGCTCTGGAAACACCATATATTTT. This sequence encodes CASSVEGGSGNTIYF. The gene calls are TRBV13 and TRBJ1-3; D uncertain. Trimming left V 5 bases short and J 0 bases short, with 11 bases between. Germline V gene lookup returns CDR1 PRHDT and CDR2 FYEKMQ (reference sequence). This CDR3 is 15 amino acids long.